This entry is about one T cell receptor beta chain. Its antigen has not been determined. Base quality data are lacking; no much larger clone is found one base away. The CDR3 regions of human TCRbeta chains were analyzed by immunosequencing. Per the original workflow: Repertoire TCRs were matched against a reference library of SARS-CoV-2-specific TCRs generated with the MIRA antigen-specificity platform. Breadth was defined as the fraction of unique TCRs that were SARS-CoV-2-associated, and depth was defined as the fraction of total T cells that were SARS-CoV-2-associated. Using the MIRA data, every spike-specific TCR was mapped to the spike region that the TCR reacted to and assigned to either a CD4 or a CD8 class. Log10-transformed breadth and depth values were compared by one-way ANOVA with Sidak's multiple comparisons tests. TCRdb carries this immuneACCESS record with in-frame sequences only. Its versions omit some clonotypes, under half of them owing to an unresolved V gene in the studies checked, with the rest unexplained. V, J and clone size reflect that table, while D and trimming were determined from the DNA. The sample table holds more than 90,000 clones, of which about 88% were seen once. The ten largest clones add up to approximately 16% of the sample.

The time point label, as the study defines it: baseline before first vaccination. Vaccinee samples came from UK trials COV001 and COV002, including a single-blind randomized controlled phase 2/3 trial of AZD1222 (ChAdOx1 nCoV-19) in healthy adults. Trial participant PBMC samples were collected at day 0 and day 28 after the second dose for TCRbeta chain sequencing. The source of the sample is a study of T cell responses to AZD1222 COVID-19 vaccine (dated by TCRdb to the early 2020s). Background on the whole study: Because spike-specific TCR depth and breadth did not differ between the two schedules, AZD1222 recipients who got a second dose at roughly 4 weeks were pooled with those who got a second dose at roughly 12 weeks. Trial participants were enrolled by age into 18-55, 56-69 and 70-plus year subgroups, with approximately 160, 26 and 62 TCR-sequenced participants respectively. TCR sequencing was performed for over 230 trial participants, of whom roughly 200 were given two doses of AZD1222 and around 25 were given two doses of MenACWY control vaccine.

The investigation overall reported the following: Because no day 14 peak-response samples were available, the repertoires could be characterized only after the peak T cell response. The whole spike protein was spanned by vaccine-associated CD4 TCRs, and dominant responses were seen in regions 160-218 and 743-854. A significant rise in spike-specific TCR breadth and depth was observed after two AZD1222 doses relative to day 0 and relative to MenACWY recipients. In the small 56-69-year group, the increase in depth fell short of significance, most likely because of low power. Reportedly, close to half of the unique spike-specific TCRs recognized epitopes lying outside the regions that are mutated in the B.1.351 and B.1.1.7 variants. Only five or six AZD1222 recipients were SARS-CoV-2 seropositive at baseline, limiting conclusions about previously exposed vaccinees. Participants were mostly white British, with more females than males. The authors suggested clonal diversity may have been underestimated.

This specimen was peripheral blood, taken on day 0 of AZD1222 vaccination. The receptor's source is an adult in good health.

The CDR3 reads CASSFASGQLYEQYF. The sequenced DNA: TGTGCCAGCAGCTTCGCTAGCGGCCAGTTATACGAGCAGTACTTC. The chain is made from TRBV7-6 and TRBJ2-7; 7 bases in the junction line up with TRBD2. CDR1 and CDR2, looked up from the germline V gene, are SGHVS and FNYEAQ. From the cysteine through the phenylalanine, the CDR3 covers 15 amino acids. CDR3 DNA is the only sequence kept; it has 45 bases, read in frame from the first base. V ends up 3 bases short and J 4 bases short, with an unmatched junction base count of 9. Beyond the CDR3, the reference TRBV7-6 and TRBJ2-7 genes provide the residues; the full variable domain reads: GAGVSQSPRYKVTKRGQDVALRCDPISGHVSLYWYRQALGQGPEFLTYFNYEAQQDKSGLPNDRFSAERPEGSISTLTIQRTEQRDSAMYRCASSFASGQLYEQYFGPGTRLTVT.